This T cell receptor beta chain was profiled in a study of beta chain features in type 1 diabetes. CDR3 length: 15 amino acids. CDR1 LGHNA and CDR2 YNFKEQ come from the germline V gene. Trimming cost V 1 base and J 3 bases; bases outside gene matches: 2. Sequenced material consisted of expressed TCRB transcripts (all of the isolated RNA was reverse transcribed). Measured with immunoSEQ multiplex PCR; TCRdb has only the in-frame clones, and not every one. The sample carries about 230,000 clones, about 10% recorded once. Sample: naive CD4+ T cells from blood. The chain carries TRBV4-2 and TRBJ2-2; TRBD1 agrees at 7 bases. The clonotype originates from a woman aged 18 to 35 in good health. CDR3 amino acids: CASSQVGQYTGELFF. The CDR3 region has the DNA TGTGCCAGCAGCCAAGTGGGACAGTACACCGGGGAGCTGTTTTTT.